The source of this T cell receptor (beta chain) is a study of T cells after yellow fever vaccination. V was clipped by 4 bases and J by 2 bases; unmatched bases: 11. This CDR3 contains 17 residues. The V gene's germline CDR1 is PRHDT and CDR2 FYEKMQ (reference sequence). TCRdb called the 5' RACE reads again in MiXCR, with one record for every CDR3 protein. The sample includes under 600,000 distinct CDR3 sequences, roughly 22% of them seen just once. This TCR came from a man between 18 and 29 years old who received the YFV17D yellow fever vaccine. The chain joins TRBV13 to TRBJ2-7; 10 bases match TRBD1. Sample: PBMCs, taken 21 days after the first yellow fever vaccination. CDR3 DNA: TGTGCCAGCAGCTCCAAATGGGACAGGGGCCCTACCTACGAGCAGTACGTC. Amino acids: CASSSKWDRGPTYEQYV.